This is a list of T cell receptor beta chains from one sample in a study of blood T cell repertoires in COVID-19. Measured with immunoSEQ multiplex PCR; TCRdb has only the in-frame clones, and not every one. The sample includes 180,000 or so clones, over 75% of them seen just once. The source material was peripheral blood. The receptors derive from a man between 60 and 75 years old with acute or convalescent COVID-19. Each CDR3 is given with its conserved first and last residue. Each record gives: D gene, J gene, clone size, V gene, CDR3 DNA, CDR3 protein. D genes are given only for firm matches. Clone size is not always given. Where it is, it says once, few, many or a class for expanded clones.

d_call: TRBD1; j_call: TRBJ1-2; clone_size: -; v_call: TRBV27; cdr3_nt: TGTGCCAGCAGTCAGGGACAGGGACACTATGGCTACACCTTC; cdr3_aa: CASSQGQGHYGYTF
d_call: -; j_call: TRBJ1-5; clone_size: -; v_call: TRBV6-6; cdr3_nt: TGTGCCAGCAGCCAACAGGAGAAATCGCCCCAGCATTTT; cdr3_aa: CASSQQEKSPQHF
d_call: TRBD2; j_call: TRBJ2-7; clone_size: -; v_call: TRBV28; cdr3_nt: TGTGCCAGCAGCCGGACTAGCCTCGAGCAGTACTTC; cdr3_aa: CASSRTSLEQYF
d_call: TRBD2; j_call: TRBJ2-1; clone_size: once; v_call: TRBV5-1; cdr3_nt: TGCGCCAGCAGCTTAGCCCGGACTAGCTTCCATGAGCAGTTCTTC; cdr3_aa: CASSLARTSFHEQFF
d_call: -; j_call: TRBJ2-1; clone_size: -; v_call: TRBV15; cdr3_nt: TGTGCCACCAGCAGAGCGGCGGGCCTGTCGCACAATGAGCAGTTCTTC; cdr3_aa: CATSRAAGLSHNEQFF
d_call: TRBD2; j_call: TRBJ2-1; clone_size: -; v_call: TRBV7-9; cdr3_nt: TGTGCCAGCGCCAAGCGGGAGCGCTCTTACAATGAGCAGTTCTTC; cdr3_aa: CASAKRERSYNEQFF
d_call: -; j_call: TRBJ2-2; clone_size: -; v_call: TRBV5-1; cdr3_nt: TGCGCCAGCAGCTTGGATGGAGGCCCCACCGGGGAGCTGTTTTTT; cdr3_aa: CASSLDGGPTGELFF
d_call: -; j_call: TRBJ2-7; clone_size: -; v_call: TRBV2; cdr3_nt: TGTGCCAGCAGTGCCATAAGCGGAATCGCCCCCTACGAGCAGTACTTC; cdr3_aa: CASSAISGIAPYEQYF
d_call: -; j_call: TRBJ2-3; clone_size: -; v_call: TRBV27; cdr3_nt: TGTGCCAGCAGTTCACTACGGGTTAGCGGCACAGATACGCAGTATTTT; cdr3_aa: CASSSLRVSGTDTQYF
d_call: -; j_call: TRBJ1-1; clone_size: -; v_call: TRBV24-1; cdr3_nt: TGTGCCACCAGTGAGAGGAAAGGAAACGACACTGAAGCTTTCTTT; cdr3_aa: CATSERKGNDTEAFF
d_call: TRBD1; j_call: TRBJ1-3; clone_size: once; v_call: TRBV6-2/TRBV6-3; cdr3_nt: TGTGCCAGCAGTTCCTGGGACAGCCCTTTCTCTGGAAACACCATATATTTT; cdr3_aa: CASSSWDSPFSGNTIYF
d_call: TRBD2; j_call: TRBJ2-1; clone_size: -; v_call: TRBV14; cdr3_nt: TGTGCCAGCAGCCAATACGGGGGGGTCAATGAGCAGTTCTTC; cdr3_aa: CASSQYGGVNEQFF
d_call: TRBD2; j_call: TRBJ2-3; clone_size: -; v_call: TRBV2; cdr3_nt: TGTGCCAGCAGACTAGCGGGCAGCACAGATACGCAGTATTTT; cdr3_aa: CASRLAGSTDTQYF
d_call: -; j_call: TRBJ2-3; clone_size: once; v_call: TRBV30; cdr3_nt: TGTGCCTGGGGCCCCGCGGGAATACCCCGCACAGATACGCAGTATTTT; cdr3_aa: CAWGPAGIPRTDTQYF
d_call: TRBD1; j_call: TRBJ2-7; clone_size: -; v_call: TRBV7-2; cdr3_nt: TGTGCCAGCAGCTTGAAGCTTGGACAGGGCGGGCACGAGCAGTACTTC; cdr3_aa: CASSLKLGQGGHEQYF
d_call: TRBD1; j_call: TRBJ2-3; clone_size: -; v_call: TRBV6-1; cdr3_nt: TGTGCCAGCAGTGTCCGACAGGGGACGGACACAGATACGCAGTATTTT; cdr3_aa: CASSVRQGTDTDTQYF
d_call: -; j_call: TRBJ1-1; clone_size: -; v_call: TRBV27; cdr3_nt: TGTGCCAGCAGTTCCAGGCAACAGGGCGGCATGAACACTGAAGCTTTCTTT; cdr3_aa: CASSSRQQGGMNTEAFF
d_call: -; j_call: TRBJ1-1; clone_size: -; v_call: TRBV28; cdr3_nt: TGTGCCAGCAGTCGAGGGGGAAACACTGAAGCTTTCTTT; cdr3_aa: CASSRGGNTEAFF
d_call: -; j_call: TRBJ1-2; clone_size: -; v_call: TRBV28; cdr3_nt: TGTGCCAGCATCAATGCGGGGGGGGCGGTAGGCTACACCTTC; cdr3_aa: CASINAGGAVGYTF
d_call: -; j_call: TRBJ2-7; clone_size: once; v_call: TRBV9; cdr3_nt: TGTGCCAGCAGCGTAGACGAGGGAGAGCAGTACTTC; cdr3_aa: CASSVDEGEQYF
d_call: -; j_call: TRBJ1-4; clone_size: -; v_call: TRBV19; cdr3_nt: TGTGCCAGTAGTCGACCGGGAGCAACTAATGAAAAACTGTTTTTT; cdr3_aa: CASSRPGATNEKLFF
d_call: -; j_call: TRBJ2-1; clone_size: -; v_call: TRBV5-6; cdr3_nt: TGTGCCAGCAGCAGGGGTAGCTCCTACAATGAGCAGTTCTTC; cdr3_aa: CASSRGSSYNEQFF
d_call: TRBD1; j_call: TRBJ2-7; clone_size: -; v_call: TRBV28; cdr3_nt: TGTGCCAGCAGTTTGACCGGGACAGGCTTGGTCGAGCAGTACTTC; cdr3_aa: CASSLTGTGLVEQYF
d_call: -; j_call: TRBJ2-7; clone_size: -; v_call: TRBV9; cdr3_nt: TGTGCCAGCAGTCCCCCCGCCGGCGGAGAGCAGTACTTC; cdr3_aa: CASSPPAGGEQYF
d_call: TRBD1; j_call: TRBJ1-3; clone_size: -; v_call: TRBV2; cdr3_nt: TGTGCCAGCACCGGGACAGGGGCTGGAAACACCATATATTTT; cdr3_aa: CASTGTGAGNTIYF
d_call: TRBD2; j_call: TRBJ2-1; clone_size: -; v_call: TRBV9; cdr3_nt: TGTGCCAGCAGCGTAGGTAGCGGGAGTGGTAATGAGCAGTTCTTC; cdr3_aa: CASSVGSGSGNEQFF
d_call: -; j_call: TRBJ2-7; clone_size: -; v_call: TRBV21-1; cdr3_nt: TGTGCCAGCAGCCGACATCGGGGGTCTTCGGGATTC; cdr3_aa: CASSRHRGSSGF
d_call: -; j_call: TRBJ2-3; clone_size: few; v_call: TRBV28; cdr3_nt: TGTGCCAGCAGTTCCCTGGGGGGGTGGGGGCGATTTGGGACAGATACGCAGTATTTT; cdr3_aa: CASSSLGGWGRFGTDTQYF
d_call: -; j_call: TRBJ1-4; clone_size: -; v_call: TRBV2; cdr3_nt: TGTGCCAGCACTCGAAGGGACCCGGCAGGGGAACTGTTTTTT; cdr3_aa: CASTRRDPAGELFF
d_call: TRBD1; j_call: TRBJ1-2; clone_size: -; v_call: TRBV11-2; cdr3_nt: TGTGCCAGCAGCTTAGTATCAGGGGGAAACTATGGCTACACCTTC; cdr3_aa: CASSLVSGGNYGYTF
d_call: -; j_call: TRBJ1-2; clone_size: -; v_call: TRBV18; cdr3_nt: TGTGCCAGCTCACCACAGAAGGACTACTATGGCTACACCTTC; cdr3_aa: CASSPQKDYYGYTF
d_call: TRBD1; j_call: TRBJ2-1; clone_size: -; v_call: TRBV10-3; cdr3_nt: TGTGCCATCAGTGAGGGGACAGGCTATTACAATGAGCAGTTCTTC; cdr3_aa: CAISEGTGYYNEQFF
d_call: -; j_call: TRBJ2-1; clone_size: -; v_call: TRBV27; cdr3_nt: TGTGCCAGCAGGATCGGCGGGACTGGAAACAATGAGCAGTTCTTC; cdr3_aa: CASRIGGTGNNEQFF
d_call: -; j_call: TRBJ2-7; clone_size: -; v_call: TRBV21-1; cdr3_nt: TGTGCCAGCAGCAAAGCTGGGAGGTACCACGAGCAGTACTTC; cdr3_aa: CASSKAGRYHEQYF
d_call: -; j_call: TRBJ2-5; clone_size: -; v_call: TRBV6-6; cdr3_nt: TGTGCCAGCAGGCTTGGAGGTGAGACCCAGTACTTC; cdr3_aa: CASRLGGETQYF
d_call: TRBD2; j_call: TRBJ2-7; clone_size: -; v_call: TRBV27; cdr3_nt: TGTGCCAGCCGCAAAGCCGCGCGGCTAGCGGGAGACTACGAGCAGTACTTC; cdr3_aa: CASRKAARLAGDYEQYF
d_call: TRBD1; j_call: TRBJ2-7; clone_size: -; v_call: TRBV28; cdr3_nt: TGTGCCAGCAGTTTACTTGGGACAGGGGACTACGAGCAGTACTTC; cdr3_aa: CASSLLGTGDYEQYF
d_call: TRBD1; j_call: TRBJ1-3; clone_size: -; v_call: TRBV7-8; cdr3_nt: TGTGCCAGCAGCCCTCGACAGGGAGGAAACACCATATATTTT; cdr3_aa: CASSPRQGGNTIYF
d_call: TRBD1; j_call: TRBJ2-3; clone_size: -; v_call: TRBV27; cdr3_nt: TGTGCCAGCAGTTATGGACAGGCCACTGCGAATACGCAGTATTTT; cdr3_aa: CASSYGQATANTQYF
d_call: -; j_call: TRBJ2-2; clone_size: -; v_call: TRBV7-3; cdr3_nt: TGTGCCAGCAGCCGCGGAGGGGCGAACGGGGAGCTGTTTTTT; cdr3_aa: CASSRGGANGELFF
d_call: -; j_call: TRBJ2-2; clone_size: -; v_call: TRBV6-5; cdr3_nt: TGTGCCAGCAGCCAATCGAGAAATGCCGGGGAGCTGTTTTTT; cdr3_aa: CASSQSRNAGELFF
d_call: TRBD2; j_call: TRBJ2-4; clone_size: -; v_call: TRBV28; cdr3_nt: TGTGCCAGCCCCGGGACTAGCGGAGAACTAGCCAAAAACATTCAGTACTTC; cdr3_aa: CASPGTSGELAKNIQYF
d_call: TRBD2; j_call: TRBJ2-1; clone_size: -; v_call: TRBV5-6; cdr3_nt: TGTGCCGCCCGGACTAGCGGGAGGGGCAATGAGCAGTTCTTC; cdr3_aa: CAARTSGRGNEQFF
d_call: TRBD1; j_call: TRBJ2-7; clone_size: -; v_call: TRBV9; cdr3_nt: TGTGCCAGCAGCGTAGCGGGACAGGGGTACGAGCAGTACTTC; cdr3_aa: CASSVAGQGYEQYF
d_call: -; j_call: TRBJ2-7; clone_size: -; v_call: TRBV28; cdr3_nt: TGTGCCAGCAGTTCGATAGGGAGGTCAACCTACGAGCAGTACTTC; cdr3_aa: CASSSIGRSTYEQYF
d_call: TRBD2; j_call: TRBJ2-7; clone_size: -; v_call: TRBV28; cdr3_nt: TGTGCCAGCAGTTTAGCGGGAGGGTCCTACGAGCAGTACTTC; cdr3_aa: CASSLAGGSYEQYF